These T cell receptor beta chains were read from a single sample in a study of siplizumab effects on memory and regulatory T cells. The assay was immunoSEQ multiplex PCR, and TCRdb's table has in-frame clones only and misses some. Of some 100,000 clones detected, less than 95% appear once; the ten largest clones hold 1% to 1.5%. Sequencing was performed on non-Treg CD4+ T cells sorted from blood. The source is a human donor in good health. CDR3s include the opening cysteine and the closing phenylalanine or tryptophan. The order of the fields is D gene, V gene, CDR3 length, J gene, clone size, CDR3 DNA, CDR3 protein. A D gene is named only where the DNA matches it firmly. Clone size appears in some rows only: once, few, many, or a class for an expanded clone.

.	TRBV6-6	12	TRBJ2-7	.	TGTGCCAGCAGTTATGGACTCTACGAGCAGTACTTC	CASSYGLYEQYF
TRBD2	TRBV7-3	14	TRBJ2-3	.	TGTGCCAGCAGCCCTGGGACTAGCGCAGATACGCAGTATTTT	CASSPGTSADTQYF
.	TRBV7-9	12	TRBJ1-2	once	TGTGCCAGCAGCTTAGGCCAAAGGGGCTACACCTTC	CASSLGQRGYTF
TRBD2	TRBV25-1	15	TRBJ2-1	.	TGTGCCAGCAGTGCTAGCGGAGAAGGCACCCGTAAGCAGTTCTTC	CASSASGEGTRKQFF
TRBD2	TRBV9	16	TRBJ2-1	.	TGTGCCAGCCATCTGGGAGCGGGAAGCCTCTACAATGAGCAGTTCTTC	CASHLGAGSLYNEQFF
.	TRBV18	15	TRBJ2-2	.	TGTGCCAGCTCACCACCAAGTCGGGACACCGGGGAGCTGTTTTTT	CASSPPSRDTGELFF
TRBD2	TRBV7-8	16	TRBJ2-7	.	TGTGCCAGCAGCGCAGAGGGTAGCGGGAGGGTCTACGAGCAGTACTTC	CASSAEGSGRVYEQYF
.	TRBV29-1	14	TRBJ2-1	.	TGCAGCGTTGGGGCCCGTAGCCTTTACAATGAGCAGTTCTTC	CSVGARSLYNEQFF
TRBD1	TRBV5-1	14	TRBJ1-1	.	TGCGCCAGCAGCTTACAACAGGGGGCGGCTGAAGCTTTCTTT	CASSLQQGAAEAFF
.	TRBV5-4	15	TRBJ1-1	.	TGTGCCAGCAGCCCGGCGGGGGCGTGGGGCACTGAAGCTTTCTTT	CASSPAGAWGTEAFF
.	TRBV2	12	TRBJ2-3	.	TGTGCCAGCAGTGGGACCGTAGATACGCAGTATTTT	CASSGTVDTQYF
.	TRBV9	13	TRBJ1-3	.	TGTGCCAGCAGCGTCAGGGGTGGAAACACCATATATTTT	CASSVRGGNTIYF
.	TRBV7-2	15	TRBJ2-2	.	TGTGCCAGCAGCTCCCTGGGGGGGCAAACCGGGGAGCTGTTTTTT	CASSSLGGQTGELFF
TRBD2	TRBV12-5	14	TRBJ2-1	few	TGTGCAACCGCAACTAGCGGGAACTACAATGAGCAGTTCTTC	CATATSGNYNEQFF
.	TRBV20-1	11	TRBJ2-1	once	TGCAGGGCGCTGAATGCGAATGAGCAGTTCTTC	CRALNANEQFF
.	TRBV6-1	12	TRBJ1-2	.	TGTGCCAGCAGGCTCGACAGCTATGGCTACACCTTC	CASRLDSYGYTF
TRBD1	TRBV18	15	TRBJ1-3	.	TGTGCCAGCTCACCAGGCAGGGGGCATGGAAACACCATATATTTT	CASSPGRGHGNTIYF
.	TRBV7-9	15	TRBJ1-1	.	TGTGCCAGCAGCGAACAGGGTTTTTTGGGGACTGAAGCTTTCTTT	CASSEQGFLGTEAFF
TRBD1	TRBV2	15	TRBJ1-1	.	TGTGCCAGCAGTGAAAATCGAGACAGGGTTGAGGGAGCTTTCTTT	CASSENRDRVEGAFF
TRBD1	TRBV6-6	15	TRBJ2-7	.	TGTGCCAGCAGTTCCGGCGGGACAGGGTCCTACGAGCAGTACTTC	CASSSGGTGSYEQYF
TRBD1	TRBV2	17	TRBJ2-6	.	TGTGCCAGCACCCCCGGGACAGGGACCTCTGGGGCCAACGTCCTGACTTTC	CASTPGTGTSGANVLTF
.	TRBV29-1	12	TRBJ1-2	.	TGCAGCGTTGAGGACGGCAACTATGGCTACACCTTC	CSVEDGNYGYTF
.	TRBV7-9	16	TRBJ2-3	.	TGTGCCAGCAGCTTATTCCTCGTCGGGGTACAAGATACGCAGTATTTT	CASSLFLVGVQDTQYF
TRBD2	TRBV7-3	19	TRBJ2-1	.	TGTGCCAGCAGCTTAAATGGGGGATCGAGGACTAGCAGTTACAATGAGCAGTTCTTC	CASSLNGGSRTSSYNEQFF
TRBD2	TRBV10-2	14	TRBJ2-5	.	TGCGCCAGCAGACCGGGAGGGGCAGTGAAGACCCAGTACTTC	CASRPGGAVKTQYF
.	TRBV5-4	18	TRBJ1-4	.	TGTGCCAGCAGCTTGGGACGGACTACGCTTGCAACTAATGAAAAACTGTTTTTT	CASSLGRTTLATNEKLFF
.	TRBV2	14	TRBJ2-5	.	TGTGCCGGACGATATGGGACAAACCAAGAGACCCAGTACTTC	CAGRYGTNQETQYF
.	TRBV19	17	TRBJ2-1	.	TGTGCCAGTAGTATAGATCCCCGGCGGAACTCCTACAATGAGCAGTTCTTC	CASSIDPRRNSYNEQFF
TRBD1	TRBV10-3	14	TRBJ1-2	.	TGTGCCATCAGTGGGCGGACAGGGGGCTATGGCTACACCTTC	CAISGRTGGYGYTF